Below, 28 T cell receptor beta chains from the same sample are listed, as sequenced in a study of CXCR3 chemokines and chemotherapy response in bladder cancer. One entry per CDR3 protein, called by TCRdb with MiXCR from the PCR reads. In the table there are some 1,400 distinct CDR3 sequences, roughly 6.3% of which are singletons. Sample acquisition took place from a patient whose treatment included neoadjuvant chemotherapy. The source of these receptors is a human donor with bladder cancer that responded to neoadjuvant chemotherapy.

This clonotype ranks as large. The chain links TRBV13 to TRBJ2-3; D uncertain. The germline V gene has CDR1 PRHDT and CDR2 FYEKMQ (reference sequence). The CDR3 runs 16 residues. V was clipped by 5 bases and J by 6 bases, with 21 bases between them. The chain's CDR3 is CASSLGSPLGGDTQYF. In DNA, the CDR3 is TGTGCCAGCAGCCTGGGGTCCCCCTTAGGCGGTGATACGCAGTATTTT. Drawing the rest from reference TRBV13 and TRBJ2-3, the complete variable domain is AAGVIQSPRHLIKEKRETATLKCYPIPRHDTVYWYQQGPGQDPQFLISFYEKMQSDKGSIPDRFSAQQFSDYHSELNMSSLELGDSALYFCASSLGSPLGGDTQYFGPGTRLTVL.

By share, this clonotype ranks as medium-sized. This chain connects TRBV19 to TRBJ2-2, with 7 bases lining up with TRBD2. CDR1 and CDR2 from the germline V gene are LNHDA and SQIVND (reference sequence). The junction had 18 bases not matched to a gene; V was cut back by 5 bases and J by 6 bases. This CDR3 contains 18 residues. For the CDR3, the DNA is TGTGCCAGTAGTCCAAGTTATGGGGAGGGTACGGTTTCCGGGGAGCTGTTTTTT. This sequence encodes CASSPSYGEGTVSGELFF. Full variable domain (remainder filled in from reference TRBV19 and TRBJ2-2): DGGITQSPKYLFRKEGQNVTLSCEQNLNHDAMYWYRQDPGQGLRLIYYSQIVNDFQKGDIAEGYSVSREKKESFPLTVTSAQKNPTAFYLCASSPSYGEGTVSGELFFGEGSRLTVL.

This clonotype is medium-sized (0.01 to 0.1%) by share. The chain has TRBV11-3 and TRBJ1-1, with 7 nucleotides matching TRBD1. Germline CDR1 SGHNT, CDR2 YENEEA. J lost 1 base, V lost 5 bases, and 4 bases had no gene match. CDR3 length: 14 residues. The CDR3 reads CASSTRQGNTEAFF. In DNA, the CDR3 is TGTGCCAGCAGCACCCGACAGGGGAACACTGAAGCTTTCTTT. Filled out from reference TRBV11-3 and TRBJ1-1, the complete variable domain reads EAGVVQSPRYKIIEKKQPVAFWCNPISGHNTLYWYLQNLGQGPELLIRYENEEAVDDSQLPKDRFSAERLKGVDSTLKIQPAELGDSAVYLCASSTRQGNTEAFFGQGTRLTVV.

This clonotype was counted many times. The rearrangement links TRBV7-9 to TRBJ1-4; 10 bases map to TRBD1. CDR1 is SEHNR, CDR2 FQNEAQ, per germline (reference sequence). Unmatched junction bases numbered 5, after V lost 5 bases and J lost 8 bases. This CDR3 contains 14 residues. The DNA for the CDR3 is TGTGCCAGCAGCGTGGGACAGGGGAACGAAAAACTGTTTTTT. This encodes CASSVGQGNEKLFF.

This clonotype is classed as large. This chain connects TRBV19 to TRBJ1-1, with a tentative D call TRBD1 (5 bases). V shed 9 bases and J shed 5 bases, with 7 bases lying between them. Germline V CDR1 and CDR2: LNHDA, SQIVND (reference sequence). The CDR3 has 10 residues. In DNA, the CDR3 is TGTGCCAGGCAGGGTACTGAAGCTTTCTTT. Translating gives CARQGTEAFF.

This clonotype has ten or more counts. V usage is TRBV7-2 and J usage is TRBJ1-2; D might be TRBD1 (5 bases). The CDR3 loop spans 17 amino acids. Germline V gene sequence: CDR1 SGHTA, CDR2 FQGNSA. Trimming removed 0 bases at V and 0 bases at J, with 14 bases between. The CDR3 protein is CASSLAPRGGANYGYTF. The CDR3, as DNA: TGTGCCAGCAGCTTAGCGCCAAGGGGCGGAGCTAACTATGGCTACACCTTC.

The sample holds many counts of this clonotype. V gene TRBV27 combines with J gene TRBJ2-3; D is perhaps TRBD1 (6 bases). There are 14 residues in the CDR3. CDR1 and CDR2 (germline): MNHEY, SMNVEV (reference sequence). V lost 7 bases and J lost 3, with 14 bases in between. As DNA, the CDR3 is TGTGCCAGCACCCTGGACAGAACGACAGATACGCAGTATTTT. Translated, it gives CASTLDRTTDTQYF.

This clonotype is labeled large. The chain links TRBV19 to TRBJ1-1, with a tentative D call TRBD1 (5 bases). The CDR3 is 15 residues long. Germline-derived CDR1 and CDR2 are LNHDA and SQIVND (reference sequence). Trimming removed 0 bases from V and 1 base from J, with 9 bases in between. Written as DNA, the CDR3 is TGTGCCAGTAGTATAGATCCCGGGACGAACACTGAAGCTTTCTTT. Residues: CASSIDPGTNTEAFF.

This chain connects TRBV30 to TRBJ2-6; TRBD1 is a possible D gene (5 bases). Germline V gene sequence: CDR1 GTSNPN, CDR2 SVGIG (reference sequence). The CDR3 covers 14 residues. V was shortened by 3 bases and J by 3 bases, with 9 bases between the two germline ends. CDR3 in amino acids: CAWRGQGGANVLTF. The DNA of the CDR3 is TGTGCCTGGAGGGGGCAGGGTGGGGCCAACGTCCTGACTTTC.

This clonotype was counted at least ten times. The genes are TRBV7-9 and TRBJ2-3; a weak D match, TRBD2 (5 bases). The CDR3 spans 14 residues. Germline CDR1 is SEHNR and CDR2 is FQNEAQ (reference sequence). Trimming stripped 3 bases from V and 4 bases from J, with 11 bases between. CDR3 residues: CASSLKLGADTQYF. CDR3 nucleotide sequence: TGTGCCAGCAGCTTGAAACTAGGTGCAGATACGCAGTATTTT.

In this sample, this clonotype turned up many times. The chain has TRBV12-3 or TRBV12-4 and TRBJ2-7, with D maybe TRBD1 (7 bases). V gave up 3 bases and J gave up 6 bases, with 9 bases separating them. CDR3 size: 12 residues. The CDR3 here is CASSLQGGEQYV. The CDR3 DNA follows: TGTGCCAGCAGTTTGCAGGGGGGCGAGCAGTACGTC.

This clonotype counts as medium-sized (0.01 to 0.1%). The J gene is TRBJ2-2, the V gene TRBV19, with D possibly matching TRBD1 (5 bases). With 7 bases removed from V and 4 bases from J, the gap between germline ends came to 13 bases. This CDR3 comprises 14 residues. Germline CDR1 is LNHDA and CDR2 is SQIVND (reference sequence). The CDR3 protein is CASTQQAGTGELFF. The CDR3 DNA reads as TGTGCCAGTACACAACAGGCAGGCACCGGGGAGCTGTTTTTT.

This clonotype is labeled medium-sized (0.01 to 0.1%). The J gene is TRBJ2-1, the V gene TRBV29-1, with D perhaps matching TRBD1 or TRBD2 (5 bases each). Germline CDR1 and CDR2: SQVTM and ANQGSEA. Trimming left V 3 bases short and J 0 bases short, with 21 bases between. The length of the CDR3 is 18 residues. This CDR3 is CSVDSPGSSLSSYNEQFF. The CDR3 coding sequence is TGCAGCGTTGATTCCCCAGGGAGCTCTCTGAGCTCCTACAATGAGCAGTTCTTC.

This clonotype has ten or more counts. The rearrangement uses TRBV6-6 and TRBJ2-7; 10 bases line up with TRBD1. CDR3 length equals 14 residues. J lost 4 bases, V lost 6 bases, and 6 bases had no gene match. CDR1 and CDR2 (germline): MNHNY, SVGAGI (reference sequence). CDR3 protein: CASSPGQGVYEQYV. The DNA for the CDR3 is TGTGCCAGCAGCCCCGGACAGGGGGTATACGAGCAGTACGTC.

This clonotype is labeled medium-sized. The J gene is TRBJ1-4, the V gene TRBV6-5; perhaps TRBD1 as D (5 bases). This CDR3 has 15 amino acids. Trimming stripped 6 bases from V and 3 bases from J, with 14 bases between. The germline V gene has CDR1 MNHEY and CDR2 SVGAGI. CDR3: CASRDGASANEKLFF. The CDR3 bases are TGTGCCAGCAGAGACGGGGCCTCAGCTAATGAAAAACTGTTTTTT.

In its sample, this clonotype ranks as medium-sized. The chain is built from TRBV6-1 and TRBJ2-5; D unresolved. V was trimmed by 4 bases and J by 1 base, leaving 7 bases between them. CDR3 size: 13 residues. Germline CDR1 is MNHNS and CDR2 is SASEGT. CDR3 loop: CASSAQVQETQYF. In DNA form, the CDR3 reads TGTGCCAGCAGTGCGCAGGTCCAAGAGACCCAGTACTTC.

This clonotype was seen repeatedly, ten times or more. The chain recombines TRBV5-4 with TRBJ2-2; TRBD1 matches 9 bases. Germline CDR1 reads SGHNT; CDR2 reads YYREEE (reference sequence). This CDR3 is 15 amino acids long. V was clipped by 8 bases and J by 1 base; unmatched bases: 6. DNA of the CDR3: TGTGCCAGTGCACAGGGGGCTGGGAACACCGGGGAGCTGTTTTTT. It specifies CASAQGAGNTGELFF.

This clonotype was observed at least ten times. The V call is TRBV12-3 or TRBV12-4, the J call TRBJ1-5, with 9 bases matching TRBD1. J was trimmed by 5 bases and V by 6 bases; bases with no gene match: 5. There are 14 residues in the CDR3. CDR3 sequence reads: CASRGTGLDQPQHF. The CDR3 nucleotides read TGTGCCAGCAGGGGGACAGGGTTGGATCAGCCCCAGCATTTT.

V is TRBV11-2 and J is TRBJ2-1, with 8 bases lining up with TRBD1. The CDR3 consists of 16 residues. V dropped 4 bases and J dropped 6; count of bases not matched to a gene: 11. Per germline, CDR1 SGHAT and CDR2 FQNNGV. DNA for the CDR3: TGTGCCAGCAGCTATCGACCGGACAGGGTTATCAATGAGCAGTTCTTC. Translated: CASSYRPDRVINEQFF.

This clonotype is deemed large. The V call is TRBV19, the J call TRBJ1-2; 8 positions agree with TRBD1. The germline V gene encodes CDR1 LNHDA and CDR2 SQIVND (reference sequence). Trimming cost V 7 bases and J 7 bases; bases outside gene matches: 17. The CDR3 has 16 residues. This CDR3 reads CASTLIHTGGLRGYTF. In nucleotides, the CDR3 is TGTGCCAGTACCCTAATTCACACAGGGGGATTGCGTGGCTACACCTTC.

At least ten counts were recorded for this clonotype. This chain connects TRBV18 to TRBJ1-2; TRBD1 matches 12 bases. V lost 3 bases to trimming and J lost 8 bases; unmatched junction nucleotides: 1. CDR1 KGHSH and CDR2 LQKENI come from the germline V gene. This CDR3 has 13 amino acids. The CDR3 loop is CASSPGTGGGYTF. Here the CDR3 DNA reads TGTGCCAGCTCACCCGGGACAGGGGGCGGCTACACCTTC.

The genes are TRBV12-3 or TRBV12-4 and TRBJ1-5; D may be TRBD1 (5 bases). The CDR3 length is 14 residues. The V and J ends lost 2 bases and 7 bases respectively, with 12 bases between them. The chain's CDR3 is CASSLQGKFQPQHF. The CDR3 DNA follows: TGTGCCAGCAGTTTACAGGGCAAGTTCCAGCCCCAGCATTTT.

This clonotype is large in the sample. The chain joins TRBV6-2 or TRBV6-3 to TRBJ1-6; 10 nucleotides agree with TRBD1. V lost 4 bases to trimming and J lost 9 bases; unmatched junction nucleotides: 6. In germline, CDR1 is MNHEY, CDR2 SVGEGT. The CDR3 is 15 residues long. This CDR3 is CASSSAGTGVSPLHF. The DNA of the CDR3 is TGTGCCAGCAGTTCAGCCGGGACAGGGGTTTCACCCCTCCACTTT.

This clonotype qualifies as medium-sized (0.01 to 0.1%). J is TRBJ2-5 and V is TRBV6-2 or TRBV6-3; weak D call: TRBD2 (6 bases). The ends were cut back, 8 bases at V and 3 bases at J, with 28 bases in the middle. This CDR3 contains 18 residues. Germline V gives CDR1 MNHEY, CDR2 SVGEGT. Written as DNA, the CDR3 is TGTGCCAGCCGTTCTATAATACGTAGGGAGGTCCCGAAAGAGACCCAGTACTTC. Protein sequence: CASRSIIRREVPKETQYF.

This clonotype was observed many times. The rearrangement joins TRBV20-1 to TRBJ2-1; TRBD2 matches 11 bases. The V gene end was trimmed by 0 bases and the J gene end by 3 bases; junction bases not matched to a gene: 4. CDR3 size: 16 residues. CDR1 and CDR2 (germline): DFQATT, SNEGSKA (reference sequence). CDR3 loop: CSARDLAGGHYNEQFF. In nucleotides, the CDR3 is TGCAGTGCTAGAGATTTAGCGGGGGGGCACTACAATGAGCAGTTCTTC.

In this sample, this clonotype turned up many times. The genes are TRBV19 and TRBJ2-3; 9 positions agree with TRBD1. Germline-derived CDR1 and CDR2 are LNHDA and SQIVND (reference sequence). The CDR3 covers 14 residues. With V trimmed by 10 bases and J by 0 bases, 5 bases remained unmatched. The CDR3, as DNA: TGTGCCACCCAGACAGGGGGTAGCACAGATACGCAGTATTTT. Encoded protein: CATQTGGSTDTQYF. Complete variable domain (other parts from reference TRBV19 and TRBJ2-3): DGGITQSPKYLFRKEGQNVTLSCEQNLNHDAMYWYRQDPGQGLRLIYYSQIVNDFQKGDIAEGYSVSREKKESFPLTVTSAQKNPTAFYLCATQTGGSTDTQYFGPGTRLTVL.

By frequency in the sample, this clonotype is medium-sized. The CDR3 is CASSEWGGGSYEQYV. Written as DNA, the CDR3 is TGTGCCAGCAGTGAGTGGGGAGGGGGCTCCTACGAGCAGTACGTC. The rearrangement joins TRBV6-1 to TRBJ2-7, with a possible D match to TRBD2 (7 bases). There are 15 residues in the CDR3. The V end lost 3 bases, the J end lost 0 bases, and 12 bases lay between the germline ends. Per germline, CDR1 MNHNS and CDR2 SASEGT.

This clonotype is classed as hyperexpanded. The chain couples TRBV6-2 or TRBV6-3 to TRBJ2-4, with D perhaps TRBD2 (6 bases). The CDR3 totals 12 residues. Between the trimmed V and J ends, which lost 5 bases and 9 bases, there was a span of 11 bases. Germline lookup yields CDR1 MNHEY and CDR2 SVGEGT. CDR3 in DNA: TGTGCCAGCAGTGGGGGGAGCGGCATTCAGTACTTC. This translates into CASSGGSGIQYF.